A single sample is the source of the 10 T cell receptor beta chains below, sequenced in a study of T cells in Graves' hyperthyroidism and ophthalmopathy. Authors of the study amplified TCR beta CDR3 regions from RNA transcripts. In the first-round RT-PCR of the TCR CDR3, the HTBI primer set was used. Each CDR3 protein gets one entry after TCRdb re-called the multiplex PCR reads with MiXCR. The data hold a few hundred thousand distinct CDR3 sequences, with more than 15% observed a single time. Sequenced material: blood. All receptors derive from a woman between 35 and 50 years old with Graves' ophthalmopathy.

This clonotype showed up many times. J is TRBJ2-5 and V is TRBV5-1; perhaps TRBD2 as D (5 bases). Germline lookup yields CDR1 SGHRS and CDR2 YFSETQ. This CDR3 is 13 amino acids long. V lost 4 bases and J 4 bases, leaving 11 bases between the germline ends. DNA for the CDR3: TGCGCCAGCAGCGCTGGACTCGCAGAGACCCAGTACTTC. This sequence encodes CASSAGLAETQYF. Drawing the rest from reference TRBV5-1 and TRBJ2-5, the complete variable domain is KAGVTQTPRYLIKTRGQQVTLSCSPISGHRSVSWYQQTPGQGLQFLFEYFSETQRNKGNFPGRFSGRQFSNSRSEMNVSTLELGDSALYLCASSAGLAETQYFGPGTRLLVL.

This clonotype has just a few counts. The gene calls are TRBV5-1 and TRBJ1-1, with 7 positions matching TRBD1. Looked up from germline, CDR1 is SGHRS and CDR2 is YFSETQ. Losses at the gene ends were 4 bases for V and 1 base for J; bases not matched to a gene: 7. The CDR3 is 15 amino acids. The CDR3 region has the DNA TGCGCCAGCAGCCCGATTTACAGGGGGAACACTGAAGCTTTCTTT. Its translation: CASSPIYRGNTEAFF.

This clonotype has at least ten counts. The rearrangement uses TRBV12-3 or TRBV12-4 and TRBJ2-2, with 8 bases fitting TRBD1. Trimming removed 5 bases from V and 4 bases from J; junction bases left unmatched: 3. This CDR3 region has 14 residues. The CDR3 region has the DNA TGTGCCAGCAGTGAGGACAGGGTCACCGGGGAGCTGTTTTTT. This encodes CASSEDRVTGELFF.

The chain combines TRBV29-1 with TRBJ2-1, with 7 positions matching TRBD1. Losses at the gene ends were 7 bases for V and 5 bases for J; bases not matched to a gene: 2. This CDR3 comprises 11 residues. From germline, CDR1 is SQVTM and CDR2 ANQGSEA. The CDR3 DNA follows: TGCAGCGGGGACAGCGACAATGAGCAGTTCTTC. Residues: CSGDSDNEQFF.

This clonotype showed up just a few times. The rearrangement uses TRBV6-2 or TRBV6-3 and TRBJ1-5; 8 positions match TRBD1. Per germline, CDR1 MNHEY and CDR2 SVGEGT. The CDR3 has 14 amino acids. The trim removed 5 bases at V and 4 bases at J, leaving 4 bases unmatched. The CDR3 nucleotides read TGTGCCAGCAGTGTAGGGACAGGAAATCAGCCCCAGCATTTT. Translation gives CASSVGTGNQPQHF.

In its sample, this clonotype was seen many times. The rearrangement joins TRBV6-2 or TRBV6-3 to TRBJ2-1, with 10 bases matching TRBD2. The CDR3 loop spans 15 amino acids. J was trimmed by 3 bases and V by 6 bases; bases with no gene match: 5. Germline V CDR1 and CDR2: MNHEY, SVGEGT. Written as DNA, the CDR3 is TGTGCCAGCAGGTCTACTAGCGGGGTCTACAATGAGCAGTTCTTC. Amino acid sequence: CASRSTSGVYNEQFF.

In this sample, this clonotype turned up a few times. The chain uses TRBV7-2 and TRBJ1-6; D remains ambiguous. This CDR3 region has 13 residues. CDR1 SGHTA and CDR2 FQGNSA come from the germline V gene. With 5 bases removed from V and 7 bases from J, the gap between germline ends came to 9 bases. The CDR3 DNA follows: TGTGCCAGCAGCCGTCGAGAAAATTCACCCCTCCACTTT. Its protein is CASSRRENSPLHF.

The chain carries TRBV18 and TRBJ1-5; maybe TRBD1 (6 bases). The ends were cut back, 3 bases at V and 2 bases at J, with 20 bases in the middle. This CDR3 region has 18 residues. Per the germline V gene, CDR1 is KGHSH and CDR2 is LQKENI. The CDR3 sequence is CASSPVGAHEGGNQPQHF. CDR3 nucleotides: TGTGCCAGCTCACCCGTTGGGGCCCACGAGGGGGGCAATCAGCCCCAGCATTTT. The variable domain in full, with the rest retrieved from reference TRBV18 and TRBJ1-5, is NAGVMQNPRHLVRRRGQEARLRCSPMKGHSHVYWYRQLPEEGLKFMVYLQKENIIDESGMPKERFSAEFPKEGPSILRIQQVVRGDSAAYFCASSPVGAHEGGNQPQHFGDGTRLSIL.

This clonotype was seen more than once but under ten times. The chain combines TRBV18 with TRBJ1-6; D is undetermined. The length of the CDR3 is 14 residues. V lost 5 bases to trimming and J lost 4 bases, with 9 bases between them. From germline, CDR1 is KGHSH and CDR2 LQKENI. The CDR3 spells CASSTDIYNSPLHF. CDR3 nucleotides: TGTGCCAGCTCAACAGACATATATAATTCACCCCTCCACTTT.

The chain joins TRBV12-3 or TRBV12-4 to TRBJ1-6, with TRBD1 matching 8 bases. The length of the CDR3 is 15 residues. V lost 6 bases and J lost 5; bases outside the gene matches: 6. CDR3 in amino acids: CASSHGTGNNSPLHF. The CDR3 DNA follows: TGTGCCAGCAGCCACGGGACAGGCAATAATTCACCCCTCCACTTT.